The 19 T cell receptor beta chains presented below share a single source sample, sequenced in a study of cytomegalovirus exposure and HLA in healthy donors. The PCR ran on 60 Vbeta and 13 Jbeta primers. The protocol was immunoSEQ multiplex PCR, while the TCRdb copy is restricted to in-frame clones and leaves out a portion. The table includes around 150,000 clones, about two thirds detected once. What was sequenced was PBMCs. The source of these receptors is a man aged 35-49 years in good health and CMV-seronegative.

On this clone itself: The same CDR3 also results from other DNA sequences found in this sample. The chain employs TRBV7-9 and TRBJ1-1; possible D gene TRBD1, 5 bases. Trimming took 1 base from V and 7 from J, leaving 7 bases between them. Germline CDR1 reads SEHNR; CDR2 reads FQNEAQ (reference sequence). CDR3 length: 12 amino acids. The CDR3 sequence is CASSLVGGEAFF. CDR3 sequence (DNA): TGTGCCAGCAGCTTAGTGGGGGGTGAAGCTTTCTTT.

V is TRBV10-3 and J is TRBJ2-2; TRBD1 matches 8 bases. Germline trimming cut 3 bases from V and 4 bases from J; bases unmatched to any gene: 1. This CDR3 spans 14 amino acids. In germline, CDR1 is ENHRY, CDR2 SYGVKD. CDR3 nucleotides: TGTGCCATCAGTGAACAGGGGGGCACCGGGGAGCTGTTTTTT. It yields the protein CAISEQGGTGELFF.

The V gene is TRBV4-1, the J gene TRBJ2-1, with 12 nucleotides matching TRBD2. V trimming: 1 base; J trimming: 11 bases; junction bases outside the gene matches: 3. CDR1 MGHRA and CDR2 YSYEKL come from the germline V gene. This CDR3 is 14 amino acids long. For the CDR3, the DNA is TGCGCCAGCAGCCAAGGACTAGCGGGAGTTAAGCAGTTCTTC. It codes for CASSQGLAGVKQFF.

This chain links TRBV6-1 with TRBJ2-5, with unresolved D. CDR3 length equals 14 residues. CDR1 is MNHNS, CDR2 SASEGT, per germline. V lost 6 bases, J lost 1 base, and 12 bases lay in between. This CDR3 is CASSMQAGQETQYF. CDR3 in DNA: TGTGCCAGCAGCATGCAGGCTGGCCAAGAGACCCAGTACTTC.

V and J are TRBV6-1 and TRBJ2-5; 12 bases line up with TRBD2. Germline CDR1 reads MNHNS; CDR2 reads SASEGT. Unmatched junction bases numbered 3, after V lost 6 bases and J lost 1 base. This CDR3 is built from 15 residues. The CDR3 here is CASSVGLAGQETQYF. CDR3 bases: TGTGCCAGCAGCGTGGGACTAGCGGGCCAAGAGACCCAGTACTTC.

The rearrangement uses TRBV13 and TRBJ1-4; D gene ambiguous. The CDR3 length is 15 residues. CDR1 is PRHDT, CDR2 FYEKMQ, per germline (reference sequence). The V and J ends lost 0 bases and 4 bases respectively, with 9 bases between them. The CDR3 sequence is CASSLGGGNNEKLFF. CDR3 DNA sequence: TGTGCCAGCAGCTTAGGAGGAGGAAATAATGAAAAACTGTTTTTT.

CDR3 protein: CATSRAKGGRGNNEQFF. In DNA, the CDR3 is TGTGCCACCAGCAGAGCGAAGGGCGGGAGGGGTAACAATGAGCAGTTCTTC. The V and J genes are TRBV15 and TRBJ2-1; 9 bases fit TRBD2. The germline V gene encodes CDR1 LNHNV and CDR2 YYDKDF (reference sequence). The CDR3 extends over 17 amino acids. V lost 1 base to trimming and J lost 5 bases; unmatched junction nucleotides: 9.

The chain carries TRBV2 and TRBJ1-5, with a tentative D call TRBD1 (5 bases). Trimming cost V 1 base and J 5 bases, with 15 bases left between them. Germline values: CDR1 SNHLY, CDR2 FYNNEI. There are 16 residues in the CDR3. The CDR3 region is CASSEGRAGIDQPQHF. As DNA, the CDR3 is TGTGCCAGCAGTGAAGGGAGGGCAGGGATTGATCAGCCCCAGCATTTT.

V gene TRBV4-3 combines with J gene TRBJ1-1, with 7 bases fitting TRBD1. V dropped 4 bases and J dropped 0; count of bases not matched to a gene: 8. Germline CDR1 and CDR2: LGHNA and YSLEER. The CDR3 extends over 16 amino acids. The CDR3 DNA follows: TGCGCCAGCAGCCCGCTTGGGACAGTCATGAACACTGAAGCTTTCTTT. The encoded protein is CASSPLGTVMNTEAFF.

This clone was observed a handful of times. The V call is TRBV9, the J call TRBJ2-1; 7 bases line up with TRBD2. The CDR3 sequence is 14 residues long. Losses at the gene ends were 4 bases for V and 8 bases for J; bases not matched to a gene: 9. The germline V gene encodes CDR1 SGDLS and CDR2 YYNGEE. The CDR3 spells CASSSISGTDEQFF. In DNA, the CDR3 is TGTGCCAGCAGCTCAATAAGCGGGACGGATGAGCAGTTCTTC.

The chain has TRBV10-3 and TRBJ2-1; the D gene is possibly TRBD2 (6 bases). V was pared by 2 bases and J by 8 bases, with 10 bases between. This CDR3 comprises 13 residues. The V gene's germline CDR1 is ENHRY and CDR2 SYGVKD. The CDR3 reads CAISEAGGDEQFF. The CDR3 nucleotides are TGTGCCATCAGTGAGGCCGGAGGGGATGAGCAGTTCTTC.

This clone was seen only a few times. This sequence joins TRBV7-8 and TRBJ2-5; 11 nucleotides line up with TRBD2. Germline V gives CDR1 SGHVS, CDR2 FQNEAQ. The V segment lost 1 base and the J segment 3 bases; nucleotides outside the gene matches: 4. There are 16 residues in the CDR3. The CDR3 here is CASSLDYSGREETQYF. CDR3 bases: TGTGCCAGCAGCTTAGATTATAGCGGGAGGGAAGAGACCCAGTACTTC.

The chain joins TRBV7-2 to TRBJ2-1, with a weak D call TRBD1 (5 bases). Germline lookup yields CDR1 SGHTA and CDR2 FQGNSA. V was trimmed by 2 bases and J by 7 bases, leaving 12 bases between them. The CDR3 contains 14 residues. The CDR3 here is CASSLFRQGNEQFF. In nucleotides, the CDR3 is TGTGCCAGCAGCTTATTCCGGCAGGGAAATGAGCAGTTCTTC.

CDR3 region: CASSLSGGYGYTF. The CDR3 bases are TGCGCCAGCAGCTTGTCCGGAGGCTATGGCTACACCTTC. The chain employs TRBV5-1 and TRBJ1-2; the D is unclear. V lost 1 base to trimming and J lost 4 bases, with 8 bases between them. This CDR3 spans 13 amino acids. Germline loops: CDR1 SGHRS, CDR2 YFSETQ.

The rearrangement joins TRBV25-1 to TRBJ1-6; 12 nucleotides align to TRBD1. This CDR3 is 17 amino acids long. After removal of 7 bases from V and 6 bases from J, the junction contained 10 bases not matched to a gene. CDR1 and CDR2 from the germline V gene are MGHDK and SYGVNS. DNA of the CDR3: TGTGCCAGCACCTTGGGGACAGGGGGCTCTGCTAATTCACCCCTCCACTTT. Encoded protein: CASTLGTGGSANSPLHF.

The gene calls are TRBV6-6 and TRBJ2-3; possible D gene TRBD1, 6 bases. Deletions cut 3 bases from V and 3 bases from J, with 13 bases between. Germline CDR1 MNHNY, CDR2 SVGAGI (reference sequence). The CDR3 covers 15 residues. The CDR3 reads CASSYPPGATDTQYF. CDR3 bases: TGTGCCAGCAGTTATCCCCCAGGGGCTACAGATACGCAGTATTTT.

This chain uses TRBV6-5 with TRBJ2-7; 8 bases fit TRBD2. From germline, CDR1 is MNHEY and CDR2 SVGAGI. V dropped 6 bases and J dropped 3; count of bases not matched to a gene: 7. The CDR3 contains 14 residues. Here the CDR3 reads CASSGLAGHYEQYF. CDR3 nucleotides: TGTGCCAGCAGCGGACTAGCAGGACACTACGAGCAGTACTTC.

This chain links TRBV28 with TRBJ2-7; 8 bases are shared with TRBD1. The junction had 7 bases not matched to a gene; V was cut back by 2 bases and J by 4 bases. The CDR3 sequence is 15 residues long. The V gene's germline CDR1 is MDHEN and CDR2 SYDVKM. CDR3 protein: CASSLGIGTGYEQYF. The CDR3 region has the DNA TGTGCCAGCAGTTTAGGGATCGGGACAGGTTACGAGCAGTACTTC. Filled out from reference TRBV28 and TRBJ2-7, the complete variable domain reads DVKVTQSSRYLVKRTGEKVFLECVQDMDHENMFWYRQDPGLGLRLIYFSYDVKMKEKGDIPEGYSVSREKKERFSLILESASTNQTSMYLCASSLGIGTGYEQYFGPGTRLTVT.

This clone was picked up a small number of times. The J gene is TRBJ1-2, the V gene TRBV28; 7 nucleotides agree with TRBD1. Germline trimming cut 9 bases from V and 7 bases from J; bases unmatched to any gene: 8. The CDR3 sequence is 12 residues long. Per germline, CDR1 MDHEN and CDR2 SYDVKM. CDR3 amino acids: CASATGRAGYTF. The CDR3 region has the DNA TGTGCCAGTGCGACAGGGCGAGCTGGCTACACCTTC.